Each of the 2 T cell receptor beta chains below was sequenced from the same sample in a study of shared clonotypes between healthy human individuals. Some clones are missing from TCRdb's copy, which holds only in-frame ones; the method was immunoSEQ multiplex PCR. There are some 1,600,000 clones in the sample; approximately 98% occur only once, and roughly 0.42% lies in the top ten. Sequences were obtained from naive CD4+ T cells sorted from blood. Sample subset: CD45RA+ positively selected. The receptors stem from a man younger than 45 in good health.

The chain couples TRBV7-8 to TRBJ2-7; D is possibly TRBD1 or TRBD2 (5 bases each). V shed 4 bases and J shed 3 bases, with 19 bases lying between them. CDR1 and CDR2 from the germline V gene are SGHVS and FQNEAQ. This CDR3 comprises 16 residues. The CDR3 nucleotides are TGTGCCAGCAGCTCGACTATAGACGGGACGATCTACGAGCAGTACTTC. Translating gives CASSSTIDGTIYEQYF.

The chain links TRBV5-1 to TRBJ2-3; 9 nucleotides match TRBD2. V lost 2 bases, J lost 4 bases, and 8 bases stayed unmatched. From germline, CDR1 is SGHRS and CDR2 YFSETQ. The CDR3 contains 16 residues. CDR3 in DNA: TGCGCCAGCAGCTTCGGTGGCGGGAGGGCCGCAGATACGCAGTATTTT. Translating it yields CASSFGGGRAADTQYF.